The subject of this entry is one TCR beta chain. The sample comes from a study of T cell changes during pregnancy in multiple sclerosis. Trimming pared 8 bases from V and 8 bases from J, leaving 18 bases between. The CDR3 sequence is 13 residues long. Germline CDR1 reads SNHLY; CDR2 reads FYNNEI. The table came from immunoSEQ multiplex PCR; TCRdb's copy has only in-frame clones and leaves some out. Found here are fewer than 65,000 clones, about 94% of them singletons; the top ten hold 0.39%. The chain carries TRBV2 and TRBJ1-2, with D tentatively TRBD1 (6 bases). This TCR came from a female donor with multiple sclerosis, enrolled in a pregnancy study. Sequencing was performed on CD4+ T cells from peripheral blood mononuclear cells, taken after pregnancy. CDR3 coding DNA: TGTGCCAGCCCCCCGAACGGACAGAGGGGCTACACCTTC. It yields the protein CASPPNGQRGYTF.